These 20 T cell receptor beta chains originate from one sample sequenced in a study of blood T cells in healthy people across ages. PCR was performed a second time for roughly 7 to 11 cycles using a sample-barcoded 5' primer and a J-beta primer mix. A single record per CDR3 protein comes from TCRdb applying MiXCR to the 5' RACE reads. The data contain a few hundred thousand distinct CDR3 sequences, 45% to 60% of them singletons. Sequenced sample: blood. These receptors were collected from a man aged 55-75 years in good health.

V usage is TRBV29-1 and J usage is TRBJ2-5, with a tentative D call TRBD1 (7 bases). The CDR3 runs to 14 residues. Trimming shortened V by 3 bases and J by 5 bases, and 16 bases separated the two germline ends. Per germline, CDR1 SQVTM and CDR2 ANQGSEA. The CDR3 DNA reads as TGCAGCGTTGACTCGCCGCCAGGGGGGGAGACCCAGTACTTC. This gives the protein CSVDSPPGGETQYF.

This CDR3 is CASSVSRQETQYF. CDR3 in DNA: TGTGCCAGCAGCGTAAGCCGTCAAGAGACCCAGTACTTC. The chain joins TRBV7-3 to TRBJ2-4; D unclear. The J call may be wrong; the DNA end is better matched by TRBJ2-5. CDR1 SGHTA and CDR2 FQGTGA come from the germline V gene. The CDR3 contains 13 residues.

The CDR3 DNA follows: TGTGCCTGGTCCCCAAACCGAGATACGCAGTATTTT. It yields the protein CAWSPNRDTQYF. The chain carries TRBV30 and TRBJ2-3; no clear D. The CDR3 runs to 12 residues. V was clipped by 5 bases and J by 5 bases, with 11 bases between them. Germline CDR1 is GTSNPN and CDR2 is SVGIG (reference sequence).

This clonotype has more than one count but fewer than ten. The J gene is TRBJ2-5, the V gene TRBV20-1; unclear D gene. There are 15 residues in the CDR3. Between the trimmed V and J ends, which lost 3 bases and 0 bases, there was a span of 14 bases. The V gene's germline CDR1 is DFQATT and CDR2 SNEGSKA (reference sequence). The CDR3 coding sequence is TGCAGTGCTAGTCCGCAGACAATAAACCAAGAGACCCAGTACTTC. It yields the protein CSASPQTINQETQYF.

The chain links TRBV6-1 to TRBJ2-4; 8 bases align to TRBD2. Trimming took 6 bases from V and 6 from J; bases not matched to a gene: 10. Germline values: CDR1 MNHNS, CDR2 SASEGT. CDR3 size: 15 residues. The CDR3 DNA reads as TGTGCCAGCAGCGCCGGCGGGGCGGGGGGAAACATTCAGTACTTC. The encoded protein is CASSAGGAGGNIQYF.

There are a few counts of this clonotype. The rearrangement joins TRBV7-2 to TRBJ2-1, with D maybe TRBD1 (6 bases). CDR1 SGHTA and CDR2 FQGNSA come from the germline V gene. Trimming took 5 bases from V and 4 from J, leaving 18 bases between them. This CDR3 spans 16 amino acids. The CDR3 region is CASSHQLIGQYNEQFF. CDR3 in DNA: TGTGCCAGCAGCCACCAATTGATTGGACAGTACAATGAGCAGTTCTTC.

The V gene is TRBV6-5, the J gene TRBJ2-3; 8 nucleotides line up with TRBD1. In germline, CDR1 is MNHEY, CDR2 SVGAGI. CDR3 length: 15 residues. V shed 5 bases, J shed 10 bases, and the junction held 14 bases outside the gene matches. In DNA, the CDR3 is TGTGCCAGCAGTCCCTCAGGGGGCGCTTTATCTGCGCAGTATTTT. Its protein product is CASSPSGGALSAQYF.

V and J are TRBV3-1 and TRBJ2-4, with D perhaps TRBD2 (7 bases). Trimming removed 4 bases at V and 3 bases at J, with 13 bases between. This CDR3 spans 15 amino acids. The germline CDR1 and CDR2 sequences are LGHDT and YNNKEL (reference sequence). The CDR3 nucleotides read TGTGCCAGCAGCCGAGGGGGGGGAGGCAAAAACATTCAGTACTTC. Translated: CASSRGGGGKNIQYF. The full variable domain, rest sourced from reference TRBV3-1 and TRBJ2-4, is DTAVSQTPKYLVTQMGNDKSIKCEQNLGHDTMYWYKQDSKKFLKIMFSYNNKELIINETVPNRFSPKSPDKAHLNLHINSLELGDSAVYFCASSRGGGGKNIQYFGAGTRLSVL.

The chain recombines TRBV6-5 with TRBJ1-2, with 8 bases that match TRBD1. This CDR3 is 12 amino acids long. Germline V gene sequence: CDR1 MNHEY, CDR2 SVGAGI. V was clipped by 6 bases and J by 8 bases; unmatched bases: 5. CDR3 coding DNA: TGTGCCAGCAGCAACAGGGGGTTCGGCTACACCTTC. It codes for CASSNRGFGYTF.

This clonotype was counted between two and nine times. This rearrangement joins TRBV5-1 to TRBJ2-3; 7 nucleotides align to TRBD2. The CDR3 extends over 15 amino acids. Germline-derived CDR1 and CDR2 are SGHRS and YFSETQ. V lost 0 bases to trimming and J lost 4 bases; unmatched junction nucleotides: 5. CDR3 nucleotide sequence: TGCGCCAGCAGCTTGGAAACGGGACTATCAGATACGCAGTATTTT. Its translation: CASSLETGLSDTQYF. The whole variable domain, filled in from reference TRBV5-1 and TRBJ2-3, reads KAGVTQTPRYLIKTRGQQVTLSCSPISGHRSVSWYQQTPGQGLQFLFEYFSETQRNKGNFPGRFSGRQFSNSRSEMNVSTLELGDSALYLCASSLETGLSDTQYFGPGTRLTVL.

In the case of this clonotype: One end of the junction does not line up with germline, which may come from a read error. This chain connects TRBV6-4 to TRBJ2-3; D unresolved. Germline V gene data show CDR1 as MRHNA and CDR2 as SNTAGT. The CDR3 loop spans 11 amino acids. The CDR3 is CVSSEADTQYF. In DNA, the CDR3 is TGTGTCAGCAGTGAGGCAGATACGCAGTATTTT.

This clonotype was found once. The chain uses TRBV20-1 and TRBJ2-5; D is ambiguous. There are 13 residues in the CDR3. Germline CDR1 and CDR2: DFQATT and SNEGSKA (reference sequence). Deletions cut 2 bases from V and 2 bases from J, with 9 bases between. The CDR3 sequence: CSARTAVQETQYF. The DNA for the CDR3 is TGCAGTGCTAGAACCGCAGTACAAGAGACCCAGTACTTC.

The J gene is TRBJ2-5, the V gene TRBV20-1; D is perhaps TRBD1 (6 bases). CDR1 is DFQATT, CDR2 SNEGSKA, per germline (reference sequence). V dropped 5 bases and J dropped 5 bases, with 15 bases sitting between them. CDR3 size: 13 residues. CDR3 amino acids: CSAAPQGWETQYF. The CDR3, as DNA: TGCAGTGCTGCGCCACAGGGATGGGAGACCCAGTACTTC.

The J gene is TRBJ2-5, the V gene TRBV7-8; 8 bases align to TRBD2. Germline CDR1 reads SGHVS; CDR2 reads FQNEAQ. The V gene end was trimmed by 5 bases and the J gene end by 4 bases; junction bases not matched to a gene: 9. This CDR3 spans 15 amino acids. CDR3 DNA sequence: TGTGCCAGCAGCCCCCGGGGTAGCGGGATAGAGACCCAGTACTTC. It codes for CASSPRGSGIETQYF. The full variable domain, with the rest looked up from reference TRBV7-8 and TRBJ2-5, is GAGVSQSPRYKVAKRGQDVALRCDPISGHVSLFWYQQALGQGPEFLTYFQNEAQLDKSGLPSDRFFAERPEGSVSTLKIQRTQQEDSAVYLCASSPRGSGIETQYFGPGTRLLVL.

For this clonotype: The junction shows a germline mismatch at one end, possibly a read error. The V and J genes are TRBV27 and TRBJ2-1; TRBD2 matches at 8 bases. This CDR3 comprises 22 residues. Per the germline V gene, CDR1 is MNHEY and CDR2 is SMNVEV (reference sequence). The chain's CDR3 is CASSPTGVVAGRFQTSYNGQFF. The CDR3 DNA sequence: TGTGCCAGCAGTCCGACCGGGGTGGTAGCGGGGAGGTTCCAAACCTCCTACAATGGGCAGTTCTTC.

The rearrangement joins TRBV6-5 to TRBJ2-1; D uncertain. The germline V gene encodes CDR1 MNHEY and CDR2 SVGAGI. V was cut by 5 bases and J by 5 bases, with 7 bases left in between. The CDR3 is 12 residues long. CDR3 in DNA: TGTGCCAGCAGTCCCACGAACAATGAGCAGTTCTTC. Its protein is CASSPTNNEQFF.

This clonotype was detected a few times. J is TRBJ2-6 and V is TRBV7-3; D possibly corresponds to TRBD1 (5 bases). Trimming removed 2 bases from V and 3 bases from J, with 8 bases in between. Germline CDR1 SGHTA, CDR2 FQGTGA. The CDR3 loop spans 15 amino acids. CDR3 in DNA: TGTGCCAGCAGCTTACAGGGTTATGGGGCCAACGTCCTGACTTTC. As protein: CASSLQGYGANVLTF.

The chain links TRBV7-2 to TRBJ2-1; no definite D call. The CDR3 is made up of 14 amino acids. V was pared by 10 bases and J by 9 bases, with 22 bases between. The germline CDR1 and CDR2 sequences are SGHTA and FQGNSA. This chain's CDR3 is CATSTNMAGREQFF. Here the CDR3 DNA reads TGTGCCACAAGTACCAACATGGCCGGGCGTGAGCAGTTCTTC.

Points on this clonotype: A much more abundant neighbour one base away suggests this may be a read error. This chain links TRBV5-1 with TRBJ2-3, with D possibly matching TRBD2 (5 bases). CDR3 length: 14 amino acids. V dropped 4 bases and J dropped 4 bases, with 13 bases sitting between them. Germline loops: CDR1 SGHRS, CDR2 YFSETQ. CDR3 sequence: CASSMEAPSDTQYF. The CDR3 nucleotides are TGCGCCAGCAGCATGGAGGCGCCTTCAGATACGCAGTATTTT. Full variable domain (remainder filled in from reference TRBV5-1 and TRBJ2-3): KAGVTQTPRYLIKTRGQQVTLSCSPISGHRSVSWYQQTPGQGLQFLFEYFSETQRNKGNFPGRFSGRQFSNSRSEMNVSTLELGDSALYLCASSMEAPSDTQYFGPGTRLTVL.

Details on this clonotype: This may stem from a read error, because a much larger clone lies one nucleotide away. The chain couples TRBV5-1 to TRBJ1-6; TRBD1 matches at 7 bases. The ends lost 4 bases at V and 5 bases at J; junction bases unmatched: 6. Germline assignment: CDR1 SGHRS and CDR2 YFSETQ. The CDR3 has 15 residues. The CDR3 DNA reads as TGCGCCAGCAGCGTCGGGACAGCGGATAATTCACCCCTCCACTTT. It specifies CASSVGTADNSPLHF.